This T cell receptor (beta chain) was sequenced for a study of blood T cell repertoires in COVID-19. Generated by immunoSEQ multiplex PCR, the TCRdb table keeps only in-frame clones and is missing some. The sample records a few hundred thousand clones, approximately 89% being singletons. This clone was found a few times. This clonotype was obtained from a woman aged 60-70 years who had recovered from COVID-19. The sequencing input was PBMCs or T cells enriched from blood (not recorded which).

CDR3 coding DNA: TGTGCCAGCAGCTCAACTAGCGGGGGGGAGACCCAGTACTTC. Protein sequence: CASSSTSGGETQYF. The V gene is TRBV5-5, the J gene TRBJ2-5, with 12 positions matching TRBD2. With V trimmed by 3 bases and J by 5 bases, 2 bases remained unmatched. The CDR3 spans 14 residues. The germline CDR1 and CDR2 sequences are SGHKS and YYEKEE (reference sequence).